This T cell receptor beta chain was sequenced during a study of blood T cell repertoires in COVID-19. Assay used: immunoSEQ multiplex PCR; TCRdb lists only in-frame clones, some missing. Of approximately 160,000 clones in the sample, 84% were seen once. The CDR3 sequence is 16 residues long. Trimming pared 2 bases from V and 0 bases from J, leaving 11 bases between. CDR1 and CDR2 from the germline V gene are MGHDK and SYGVNS. The receptor was isolated from a woman aged 45 to 65 in a cohort sampled during active or convalescent COVID-19. V and J are TRBV25-1 and TRBJ2-1; D is undetermined. Sequenced sample: peripheral blood. For the CDR3, the DNA is TGTGCCAGCAGTGAACCCAGGAAGAGCTCCTACAATGAGCAGTTCTTC. It is translated as CASSEPRKSSYNEQFF.